This TCR beta chain was observed in a study of blood T cell repertoires in COVID-19. Here immunoSEQ multiplex PCR was the method, and the copy in TCRdb shows in-frame clones only, minus some. Among 85,000 to 130,000 clones listed, about four fifths were seen once. The clonotype was recovered from a woman aged 80 or over with active or convalescent COVID-19. The sequenced material came from peripheral blood.

The CDR3 sequence: CASSLLAGVSSYEQYF. DNA of the CDR3: TGTGCCAGCAGCTTACTAGCGGGCGTAAGCTCCTACGAGCAGTACTTC. The V gene is TRBV7-2, the J gene TRBJ2-7; 8 bases agree with TRBD2. Germline V gives CDR1 SGHTA, CDR2 FQGNSA. Unmatched junction bases numbered 6, after V lost 2 bases and J lost 0 bases. The CDR3 consists of 16 residues.